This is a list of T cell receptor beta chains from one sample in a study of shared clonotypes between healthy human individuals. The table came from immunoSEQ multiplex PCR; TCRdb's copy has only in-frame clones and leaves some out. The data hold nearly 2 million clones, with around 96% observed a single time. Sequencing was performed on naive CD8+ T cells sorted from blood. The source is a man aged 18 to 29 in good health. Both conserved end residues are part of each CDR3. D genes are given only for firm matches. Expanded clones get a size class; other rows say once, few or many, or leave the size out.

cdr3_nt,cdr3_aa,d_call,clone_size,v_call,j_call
TGTGCCAGCAGCCCGACAGGGTCCTACGAGCAGTACTTC,CASSPTGSYEQYF,TRBD1,-,TRBV7-3,TRBJ2-7
TGCAGCGTTGAACTGGCGGGGGGCCTAAGCCAAGAGACCCAGTACTTC,CSVELAGGLSQETQYF,TRBD2,-,TRBV29-1,TRBJ2-5
TGCGCCAGCAGCCCCCGGGCTAGCGGGGGGTACTTGTACGAGCAGTACTTC,CASSPRASGGYLYEQYF,TRBD2,once,TRBV5-1,TRBJ2-7
TGTGCCAGCAGCTCCGGGACAGGGTCCTACTTC,CASSSGTGSYF,TRBD1,-,TRBV11-2,TRBJ2-7
TGCGCCAGCAGCGAGCGAGACAGGGGGCAGACAACTAATGAAAAACTGTTTTTT,CASSERDRGQTTNEKLFF,TRBD1,-,TRBV4-3,TRBJ1-4
TGTGCCAGCAGCGTAGAAGCCAGGACCCCTAGGGCTGAAGCTTTCTTT,CASSVEARTPRAEAFF,-,-,TRBV9,TRBJ1-1
TGTGCCAGCAGCGCTGGACTAGATGCGTACGAGCAGTACTTC,CASSAGLDAYEQYF,TRBD2,once,TRBV7-9,TRBJ2-7
TGTGCCAGTAACCCGGGACAGGGTGTCCACGAGCAGTACTTC,CASNPGQGVHEQYF,TRBD1,few,TRBV19,TRBJ2-7
TGCGCCAGCAGCCAAGTTTCGTACGAGCAGTACTTC,CASSQVSYEQYF,-,-,TRBV4-1,TRBJ2-7
TGCAGTGCTGATCGGGAGACCCAGTACTTC,CSADRETQYF,-,-,TRBV20-1,TRBJ2-5
TGCGCCAGCCACCACAGAAATATGAACACTGAAGCTTTCTTT,CASHHRNMNTEAFF,-,-,TRBV5-1,TRBJ1-1
TGTGCCAGCAGTGATCAAAATACGTTCGGCACAGATACGCAGTATTTT,CASSDQNTFGTDTQYF,-,-,TRBV6-1,TRBJ2-3
TGTGCCAGCAGTGAAGCGACGGGGACTGAAGCTTTCTTT,CASSEATGTEAFF,-,-,TRBV2,TRBJ1-1
TGTGCCAGCAGCTTGCTGAGCGGGGACTCCTACGAGCAGTACTTC,CASSLLSGDSYEQYF,TRBD2,-,TRBV7-8,TRBJ2-7
TGTGCTAGCAGCTTCGGGACAGGGACCGAGCAGTACTTC,CASSFGTGTEQYF,TRBD1,-,TRBV7-9,TRBJ2-7
TGTGCCAGCAGCCCCACAGGGGGCTATGGCTACACCTTC,CASSPTGGYGYTF,TRBD1,-,TRBV7-6,TRBJ1-2
TGTGCCAGCAGCGCGCGTCAATCAACAGGGGCCACCCCTGGCTACACCTTC,CASSARQSTGATPGYTF,TRBD1,-,TRBV7-9,TRBJ1-2